This T cell receptor (beta chain) was identified during a study of breast tumors, draining lymph nodes, adjacent tissues. Study outcomes and limitations: Tumor TCR diversity was below lymph nodes but above nontumor tissue. Findings are consistent with lymph node origin and intratumoral expansion of most tumor T cells.

One entry per CDR3 protein, called by TCRdb with MiXCR from the multiplex PCR reads. This table holds more than 200,000 distinct CDR3 sequences, roughly 32% found once. This clonotype was detected many times. What it binds is unknown. Axillary draining lymph nodes of breast cancer patients supplied the node samples. CDR1 is SGHVS, CDR2 FNYEAQ, per germline. With 6 bases clipped from V and 6 bases from J, the junction kept 14 bases outside the gene matches. This CDR3 is 17 amino acids long. Sequenced: axillary lymph node tissue. The TCR comes from a female donor with breast cancer. Some clones in this sample may be carry-over from other donors' samples. The chain uses TRBV7-6 and TRBJ2-2; 9 bases fit TRBD2. CDR3 DNA sequence: TGTGCCAGCAGTCAGAATAGCGGGAGTAAAGTGGCCGGGGAGCTGTTTTTT. Residues: CASSQNSGSKVAGELFF.